The entry below gives a single TCR beta chain sequence along with its context. Antigen: not known. Generated by immunoSEQ multiplex PCR, the TCRdb table keeps only in-frame clones and is missing some. The sample records roughly 170,000 clones, 94% being singletons. Germline V gene lookup returns CDR1 MNHEY and CDR2 SVGAGI. Trimming pared 6 bases from V and 6 bases from J, leaving 14 bases between. The CDR3 extends over 13 amino acids. This sample was included in a study of T cell responses to AZD1222 COVID-19 vaccine. Findings of the study overall: The study found vaccine-associated CD4 TCRs spanning spike, dominant at 160-218 and 743-854.

V and J are TRBV6-5 and TRBJ1-2; D may be TRBD1 (5 bases). This sequence originates from an adult who received the AZD1222 COVID-19 vaccine. The sample was peripheral blood, taken 28 days after the second AZD1222 dose. The CDR3 protein is CASRRAGRDGYTF. CDR3 nucleotides: TGTGCCAGCAGACGAGCGGGACGCGATGGCTACACCTTC.